This T cell receptor beta chain stems from a study of T cells in lung cancer brain metastases. Overall study: Seventeen of the 20 patients had a tobacco use history.

Repertoires were generated with immunoSEQ multiplex PCR, while TCRdb's copy carries only in-frame clones and drops some. The table shows a few thousand clones, with about 88% occurring only once. The CDR3 is 18 residues long. Per germline, CDR1 MNHNS and CDR2 SASEGT. V trimming: 2 bases; J trimming: 4 bases; junction bases outside the gene matches: 16. The TCR comes from a man between 65 and 85 years old with non-small cell lung cancer. Source material: tumor tissue from the primary lung tumor. The rearrangement joins TRBV6-1 to TRBJ1-1, with 7 bases matching TRBD1. CDR3 nucleotide sequence: TGTGCCAGCAGTGAACCCCCAGGGACAGTATACTTGAGCACTGAAGCTTTCTTT. It encodes CASSEPPGTVYLSTEAFF.